Shown below are 21 T cell receptor beta chains from a single sample sequenced in a study of identical twins. TCRdb re-called the 5' RACE reads through MiXCR, storing one row per CDR3 protein. The profile shows about 520,000 distinct CDR3 sequences, about 20% of them singletons. These same data were also listed under a study on T cells expressing NK-cell markers.

Sequencing was carried out using CD4+ T cells sorted from blood. All receptors come from a woman under 30 in good health.

This clonotype was seen only a few times. The chain employs TRBV20-1 and TRBJ1-4, with 8 bases that match TRBD1. Germline lookup yields CDR1 DFQATT and CDR2 SNEGSKA (reference sequence). The length of the CDR3 is 14 residues. Unmatched junction bases numbered 9, after V lost 5 bases and J lost 7 bases. CDR3: CSAAKQGAREKLFF. The DNA for the CDR3 is TGCAGTGCTGCCAAGCAGGGGGCCCGTGAAAAACTGTTTTTT.

The chain joins TRBV11-2 to TRBJ2-6; D is perhaps TRBD2 (6 bases). V shed 1 base and J shed 2 bases, with 18 bases lying between them. Germline CDR1 is SGHAT and CDR2 is FQNNGV. The CDR3 is 19 residues long. The CDR3 is CASSLGGWGVLAGANVLTF. In DNA, the CDR3 is TGTGCCAGCAGCTTAGGCGGCTGGGGGGTCCTAGCTGGGGCCAACGTCCTGACTTTC.

This chain joins TRBV29-1 and TRBJ2-2, with 12 nucleotides matching TRBD1. With 6 bases clipped from V and 7 bases from J, the junction kept 12 bases outside the gene matches. The germline V gene encodes CDR1 SQVTM and CDR2 ANQGSEA. The length of the CDR3 is 16 residues. The CDR3 region has the DNA TGCAGCGTCGAACCCCGGGACAGGGGGCAAGGCGGGGAGCTGTTTTTT. This codes for CSVEPRDRGQGGELFF.

The rearrangement joins TRBV9 to TRBJ2-1, with 7 bases that match TRBD2. Germline loops: CDR1 SGDLS, CDR2 YYNGEE. Germline trimming cut 0 bases from V and 8 bases from J; bases unmatched to any gene: 8. The CDR3 consists of 15 residues. As DNA, the CDR3 is TGTGCCAGCAGCGTAGAGGCTAGCGGATGGGATGAGCAGTTCTTC. Translating it yields CASSVEASGWDEQFF.

The chain employs TRBV5-1 and TRBJ2-7; TRBD1 matches at 7 bases. V gave up 5 bases and J gave up 5 bases; unmatched junction bases: 4. The CDR3 totals 12 residues. The germline V gene encodes CDR1 SGHRS and CDR2 YFSETQ. The chain's CDR3 is CASRPGQNEQYF. The DNA of the CDR3 is TGCGCCAGCAGGCCGGGACAGAACGAGCAGTACTTC.

The chain is built from TRBV3-1 and TRBJ2-3, with D maybe TRBD2 (5 bases). The V gene lost 4 bases and the J gene lost 6 bases, with 17 bases spanning the gap. This CDR3 comprises 15 residues. The germline V gene has CDR1 LGHDT and CDR2 YNNKEL (reference sequence). Here the CDR3 reads CASSPTLPGEDTQYF. The CDR3 nucleotides read TGTGCCAGCAGCCCGACTCTCCCCGGGGAGGATACGCAGTATTTT.

V usage is TRBV12-3 or TRBV12-4 and J usage is TRBJ1-2; 8 positions match TRBD1. Unmatched junction bases numbered 7, after V lost 2 bases and J lost 8 bases. The CDR3 is 14 residues long. CDR3 protein: CASSLPDRGYGYTF. The DNA of the CDR3 is TGTGCCAGCAGTTTACCTGACAGGGGCTACGGCTACACCTTC.

The chain joins TRBV10-3 to TRBJ2-2; D is ambiguous. This CDR3 has 11 residues. Germline assignment: CDR1 ENHRY and CDR2 SYGVKD. The V gene lost 9 bases and the J gene lost 6 bases, with 8 bases spanning the gap. For the CDR3, the DNA is TGTGCCATTTCTTTTTCCGGGGAGCTGTTTTTT. It translates to CAISFSGELFF.

The rearrangement links TRBV5-1 to TRBJ2-2, with 8 positions matching TRBD1. J was trimmed by 3 bases and V by 4 bases; bases with no gene match: 2. Germline V gives CDR1 SGHRS, CDR2 YFSETQ. CDR3 length equals 14 residues. CDR3: CASSATGDTGELFF. CDR3 bases: TGCGCCAGCAGCGCGACAGGGGACACCGGGGAGCTGTTTTTT.

The gene calls are TRBV7-2 and TRBJ2-6, with unresolved D. Germline assignment: CDR1 SGHTA and CDR2 FQGNSA. The length of the CDR3 is 17 residues. V lost 6 bases and J lost 3, with 18 bases in between. In nucleotides, the CDR3 is TGTGCCAGCAGTGTGAAAGCCCTGAGTGGTGGGGCCAACGTCCTGACTTTC. Translated, it gives CASSVKALSGGANVLTF.

The V gene is TRBV7-9, the J gene TRBJ1-2; 9 positions agree with TRBD1. This CDR3 has 16 residues. Trimming cost V 0 bases and J 2 bases; bases outside gene matches: 4. Germline values: CDR1 SEHNR, CDR2 FQNEAQ (reference sequence). This CDR3 is CASSLAGQGMNYGYTF. The CDR3 bases are TGTGCCAGCAGCTTAGCAGGACAGGGGATGAACTATGGCTACACCTTC.

This clonotype was seen more than once but under ten times. Written as DNA, the CDR3 is TGTGCCAGCAGTACCAGGGAAACTGGAAACACCATATATTTT. Translated: CASSTRETGNTIYF. The chain combines TRBV12-3 or TRBV12-4 with TRBJ1-3; D may be TRBD1 (5 bases). Trimming removed 5 bases at V and 2 bases at J, with 10 bases between. This CDR3 spans 14 amino acids.

This clonotype has only a few counts. This chain connects TRBV5-1 to TRBJ2-7; D is uncertain. CDR3 size: 15 residues. Trimming removed 2 bases from V and 2 bases from J, with 14 bases in between. Germline assignment: CDR1 SGHRS and CDR2 YFSETQ. CDR3 protein: CASSFGLNRPYEQYF. DNA for the CDR3: TGCGCCAGCAGCTTCGGGCTCAATAGGCCCTACGAGCAGTACTTC.

This clonotype was observed a few times. The CDR3 region has the DNA TGTGCCAGCAGTCCTGGACCCTTCGGGGAGCTGTTTTTT. Protein sequence: CASSPGPFGELFF. The V call is TRBV7-9, the J call TRBJ2-2; D gene uncertain. CDR3 length equals 13 residues. Germline V CDR1 and CDR2: SEHNR, FQNEAQ (reference sequence). Trimming pared 6 bases from V and 7 bases from J, leaving 12 bases between.

The genes are TRBV29-1 and TRBJ1-1; D ambiguous. The CDR3 has 13 amino acids. The V and J ends lost 7 bases and 2 bases respectively, with 14 bases between them. Germline assignment: CDR1 SQVTM and CDR2 ANQGSEA. For the CDR3, the DNA is TGCAGCGCTGGCCTAGCTCCCAACACTGAAGCTTTCTTT. Its protein is CSAGLAPNTEAFF.

This clonotype came up many times. The chain is built from TRBV7-2 and TRBJ1-1; the D is unclear. CDR1 and CDR2 (germline): SGHTA, FQGNSA. V was pared by 2 bases and J by 1 base, with 8 bases between. CDR3 length: 14 residues. As DNA, the CDR3 is TGTGCCAGCAGCTTATCTTGGGGGAACACTGAAGCTTTCTTT. Amino acids: CASSLSWGNTEAFF.

The chain is built from TRBV20-1 and TRBJ2-2; D unclear. CDR1 and CDR2 (germline): DFQATT, SNEGSKA (reference sequence). CDR3 length equals 11 residues. The V end lost 6 bases, the J end lost 6 bases, and 8 bases lay between the germline ends. The CDR3 region is CSAKGPGELFF. CDR3 nucleotides: TGCAGTGCCAAGGGTCCCGGGGAGCTGTTTTTT.

The rearrangement links TRBV24-1 to TRBJ2-2; no firm D call. V lost 5 bases and J 3 bases, leaving 6 bases between the germline ends. CDR1 is KGHDR, CDR2 SFDVKD, per germline. The CDR3 extends over 13 amino acids. The CDR3 DNA sequence: TGTGCCACCAGTGGAATAGACACCGGGGAGCTGTTTTTT. Amino acids: CATSGIDTGELFF.

The genes are TRBV12-3 or TRBV12-4 and TRBJ2-2; the D is unclear. The CDR3 consists of 15 residues. Trimming left V 2 bases short and J 5 bases short, with 12 bases between. CDR3 protein: CASSLSTSYTGELFF. The CDR3 bases are TGTGCCAGCAGTTTAAGCACCTCCTATACCGGGGAGCTGTTTTTT.

In its sample, this clonotype was seen a few times. The chain has TRBV20-1 and TRBJ2-3; 9 positions match TRBD2. There are 14 residues in the CDR3. Losses at the gene ends were 5 bases for V and 3 bases for J; bases not matched to a gene: 6. Germline CDR1 reads DFQATT; CDR2 reads SNEGSKA (reference sequence). The CDR3 spells CSARSGSGTDTQYF. The DNA of the CDR3 is TGCAGTGCTCGTAGCGGGAGCGGAACAGATACGCAGTATTTT.

This clonotype appeared a few times. The genes are TRBV6-2 or TRBV6-3 and TRBJ2-7; 10 bases are a match to TRBD2. J lost 5 bases, V lost 0 bases, and 10 bases had no gene match. CDR1 is MNHEY, CDR2 SVGEGT, per germline. This CDR3 has 17 amino acids. CDR3 sequence (DNA): TGTGCCAGCAGTTACTCCAGCGGGAGGGCCTTCCGCAACGAGCAGTACTTC. It yields the protein CASSYSSGRAFRNEQYF.